What follows are 14 T cell receptor beta chains derived from one specimen sequenced in a study of T cells in Graves' hyperthyroidism and ophthalmopathy. What was amplified from RNA transcripts were TCR beta CDR3 regions. A first-round RT-PCR of the TCR CDR3 used the HTBI primer set. Each CDR3 protein gets one entry after TCRdb re-called the multiplex PCR reads with MiXCR. The sample records around 580,000 distinct CDR3 sequences, around 42% being singletons. Sequenced: peripheral blood or thyroid tissue (not recorded which). The receptors were sampled from a woman under 30 with Graves' hyperthyroidism.

This clonotype has a count of ten or more. The rearrangement uses TRBV2 and TRBJ1-1, with D uncertain. This CDR3 comprises 13 residues. V was pared by 6 bases and J by 4 bases, with 12 bases between. Germline CDR1 SNHLY, CDR2 FYNNEI. The CDR3 region has the DNA TGTGCCAGCAGCTCACAACGAAGCACTGAAGCTTTCTTT. As protein: CASSSQRSTEAFF.

V is TRBV6-1 and J is TRBJ1-4; 7 nucleotides agree with TRBD1. Germline lookup yields CDR1 MNHNS and CDR2 SASEGT. The V segment lost 5 bases and the J segment 1 base; nucleotides outside the gene matches: 13. This CDR3 region has 18 residues. The chain's CDR3 is CASSLTRTGDRTNEKLFF. CDR3 DNA: TGTGCCAGCAGTTTAACGCGTACAGGGGATCGAACTAATGAAAAACTGTTTTTT.

This clonotype was seen a few times. V is TRBV6-5 and J is TRBJ1-1; a weak D match, TRBD1 (6 bases). CDR3 size: 14 residues. V dropped 4 bases and J dropped 3 bases, with 12 bases sitting between them. The V gene's germline CDR1 is MNHEY and CDR2 SVGAGI. CDR3 DNA sequence: TGTGCCAGCAGTTTATACAGGGCGGACACTGAAGCTTTCTTT. Its protein product is CASSLYRADTEAFF.

In this sample, this clonotype turned up a few times. The chain has TRBV20-1 and TRBJ2-5, with a weak D call TRBD1 (5 bases). With 6 bases removed from V and 4 bases from J, the gap between germline ends came to 15 bases. Per the germline V gene, CDR1 is DFQATT and CDR2 is SNEGSKA (reference sequence). The CDR3 runs to 13 residues. This CDR3 is CSAKQGPGETQYF. The CDR3 bases are TGCAGTGCGAAGCAGGGTCCCGGAGAGACCCAGTACTTC.

As regards this clonotype: Since the CDR3 does not end with the conserved phenylalanine or tryptophan, this likely comes from a read error. Because the CDR3's place on the DNA is in doubt, the DNA is left out and the CDR3 is given as listed by TCRdb. The chain is built from TRBV5-6 and TRBJ2-7; the table's D gene call, TRBD1, was not cross checked with the DNA. The CDR3 is 9 residues long, counting both termini. CDR1 SGHDT and CDR2 YYEEEE come from the germline V gene. CDR3 sequence: CASSAVPGQ.

The rearrangement joins TRBV29-1 to TRBJ2-5; 7 bases line up with TRBD1. CDR1 and CDR2 (germline): SQVTM, ANQGSEA. After removal of 4 bases from V and 7 bases from J, the junction contained 6 bases not matched to a gene. The CDR3 totals 12 residues. The chain's CDR3 is CSVVDRVGTQYF. DNA for the CDR3: TGCAGCGTTGTAGACAGGGTCGGGACCCAGTACTTC.

The chain combines TRBV24-1 with TRBJ2-7; D is possibly TRBD1 (6 bases). Trimming left V 0 bases short and J 7 bases short, with 15 bases between. Germline values: CDR1 KGHDR, CDR2 SFDVKD. The CDR3 contains 15 residues. CDR3 protein: CATSDLGQGHNEQYF. CDR3 nucleotides: TGTGCCACCAGTGATTTGGGGCAGGGGCACAATGAGCAGTACTTC.

The sample holds many counts of this clonotype. For the CDR3, the DNA is TGTGCCAGCAGCCCAGGGACAGGCATAAGGGTCCAAGAGACCCAGTACTTC. This gives the protein CASSPGTGIRVQETQYF. The chain joins TRBV7-9 to TRBJ2-5; 8 bases match TRBD1. The CDR3 loop spans 17 amino acids. The V segment lost 5 bases and the J segment 1 base; nucleotides outside the gene matches: 12. CDR1 SEHNR and CDR2 FQNEAQ come from the germline V gene (reference sequence).

The rearrangement uses TRBV29-1 and TRBJ2-5, with TRBD1 matching 8 bases. CDR1 SQVTM and CDR2 ANQGSEA come from the germline V gene. After removal of 5 bases from V and 5 bases from J, the junction contained 1 base not matched to a gene. The CDR3 has 11 amino acids. The DNA of the CDR3 is TGCAGCGTTTGGACAGGGGAGACCCAGTACTTC. Translating gives CSVWTGETQYF.

The chain recombines TRBV20-1 with TRBJ2-5; D possibly matches TRBD1 or TRBD2 (6 bases each). CDR3 length equals 13 residues. CDR1 and CDR2 (germline): DFQATT, SNEGSKA (reference sequence). The V and J ends lost 3 bases and 5 bases respectively, with 13 bases between them. The CDR3 is CSASSPGAETQYF. DNA of the CDR3: TGCAGTGCTAGCTCCCCGGGGGCGGAGACCCAGTACTTC.

At least ten counts were recorded for this clonotype. The CDR3: CASSRDWTSGYEQYF. For the CDR3, the DNA is TGTGCCAGTAGTAGAGACTGGACTAGCGGCTACGAGCAGTACTTC. This chain uses TRBV19 with TRBJ2-7, with TRBD2 matching 10 bases. The germline V gene encodes CDR1 LNHDA and CDR2 SQIVND (reference sequence). The CDR3 is 15 amino acids. V was clipped by 4 bases and J by 3 bases; unmatched bases: 6.

The rearrangement uses TRBV7-2 and TRBJ2-5; 7 positions agree with TRBD1. Germline V gene data show CDR1 as SGHTA and CDR2 as FQGNSA. The CDR3 is 14 residues long. The J segment lost 4 bases and the V segment lost 5 bases, leaving 7 bases of the junction unmatched. CDR3 region: CASSIRQGAETQYF. CDR3 DNA: TGTGCCAGCAGCATCCGACAGGGAGCAGAGACCCAGTACTTC.

V is TRBV29-1 and J is TRBJ2-5; the match to TRBD2 covers 7 bases. Looked up from germline, CDR1 is SQVTM and CDR2 is ANQGSEA. V gave up 3 bases and J gave up 9 bases; unmatched junction bases: 16. The CDR3 has 15 amino acids. DNA for the CDR3: TGCAGCGTTGATAGGCCGGGGGGAGAGCTGGGGTCCCAGTACTTC. Translating gives CSVDRPGGELGSQYF.

This clonotype was seen a handful of times. The chain combines TRBV2 with TRBJ2-6; D uncertain. This CDR3 has 14 residues. CDR1 SNHLY and CDR2 FYNNEI come from the germline V gene. V lost 2 bases and J 0 bases, leaving 2 bases between the germline ends. CDR3 sequence reads: CASSESSGANVLTF. CDR3 DNA sequence: TGTGCCAGCAGTGAATCCTCTGGGGCCAACGTCCTGACTTTC. The whole variable domain, filled in from reference TRBV2 and TRBJ2-6, reads EPEVTQTPSHQVTQMGQEVILRCVPISNHLYFYWYRQILGQKVEFLVSFYNNEISEKSEIFDDQFSVERPDGSNFTLKIRSTKLEDSAMYFCASSESSGANVLTFGAGSRLTVL.